This passage covers 25 T cell receptor beta chains from one sample sequenced in a study of T cells in Graves' hyperthyroidism and ophthalmopathy. Regions amplified from RNA transcripts were the TCR beta CDR3 regions. TCR CDR3 regions were first amplified by RT-PCR with HTBI primers. From the multiplex PCR reads, TCRdb called clonotypes with MiXCR, one entry per CDR3 protein. The sample holds fewer than 450,000 distinct CDR3 sequences, roughly a sixth seen once. The material sequenced was blood. The receptors shown here come from a woman aged 30 to 39 with Graves' hyperthyroidism that later progressed to Graves' ophthalmopathy.

The chain has TRBV29-1 and TRBJ2-6; 10 nucleotides line up with TRBD1. The CDR3 has 15 residues. Trimming cost V 3 bases and J 2 bases; bases outside gene matches: 1. Per the germline V gene, CDR1 is SQVTM and CDR2 is ANQGSEA. The CDR3 spells CSVDGTGAGANVLTF. The CDR3 DNA sequence: TGCAGCGTTGACGGGACAGGGGCTGGGGCCAACGTCCTGACTTTC.

This chain connects TRBV29-1 to TRBJ2-7, with D perhaps TRBD1 (6 bases). CDR1 and CDR2 from the germline V gene are SQVTM and ANQGSEA. The ends were cut back, 7 bases at V and 0 bases at J, with 13 bases in the middle. The CDR3 consists of 13 residues. DNA for the CDR3: TGCAGCGGGCTATGGGACAACTCCTACGAGCAGTACTTC. It specifies CSGLWDNSYEQYF.

There are a few counts of this clonotype. V usage is TRBV5-8 and J usage is TRBJ1-2; D not certain. Trimming removed 0 bases at V and 0 bases at J, with 12 bases between. The CDR3 totals 16 residues. Germline V lookup: CDR1 SGHTS, CDR2 YDEGEE. The CDR3 DNA reads TGTGCCAGCAGCTTGGGGTTAGGAGGACCTAACTATGGCTACACCTTC. Its translation is CASSLGLGGPNYGYTF. Complete variable domain (other parts from reference TRBV5-8 and TRBJ1-2): EAGVTQSPTHLIKTRGQQATLRCSPISGHTSVYWYQQALGLGLQFLLWYDEGEERNRGNFPPRFSGRQFPNYSSELNVNALELEDSALYLCASSLGLGGPNYGYTFGSGTRLTVV.

Comments on this clonotype: With a much larger clone just one base away, this may be a read error. The genes are TRBV5-6 and TRBJ1-6; D call uncertain. The CDR3 covers 15 residues. The germline V gene has CDR1 SGHDT and CDR2 YYEEEE. The CDR3 DNA reads as TGTGCCAGCTGCTTGTCCCGGGCGACGGGGTCACCCCTCCACTTT. Translating gives CASCLSRATGSPLHF.

This clonotype was counted only a few times. The chain links TRBV7-2 to TRBJ2-3; possibly TRBD1 for D (6 bases). This CDR3 spans 14 amino acids. The V and J ends lost 5 bases and 2 bases respectively, with 11 bases between them. From germline, CDR1 is SGHTA and CDR2 FQGNSA. CDR3: CASSEVGATDTQYF. CDR3 nucleotide sequence: TGTGCCAGCAGCGAGGTGGGGGCCACAGATACGCAGTATTTT.

In its sample, this clonotype was seen many times. The chain carries TRBV27 and TRBJ1-1; the D gene is possibly TRBD1 (6 bases). The CDR3 contains 15 residues. The germline V gene encodes CDR1 MNHEY and CDR2 SMNVEV (reference sequence). The V end was cut by 6 bases, the J end by 1 base, with 15 bases between. In DNA form, the CDR3 reads TGTGCCAGCAGACTTACAGGGCTTAGGAACACTGAAGCTTTCTTT. It yields the protein CASRLTGLRNTEAFF.

This clonotype was detected many times. The V and J genes are TRBV2 and TRBJ1-1, with D uncertain. The CDR3 is 13 amino acids. Trimming left V 3 bases short and J 7 bases short, with 12 bases between. CDR1 and CDR2 (germline): SNHLY, FYNNEI. CDR3 bases: TGTGCCAGCAGTGATGCGAGGCAGAATGAAGCTTTCTTT. Amino acid sequence: CASSDARQNEAFF.

The chain has TRBV6-1 and TRBJ1-1; D is unresolved. The CDR3 covers 16 residues. CDR1 and CDR2 from the germline V gene are MNHNS and SASEGT. Trimming shortened V by 2 bases and J by 0 bases, and 13 bases separated the two germline ends. CDR3 loop: CASSERGLGLNTEAFF. CDR3 in DNA: TGTGCCAGCAGTGAACGAGGTCTGGGCCTGAACACTGAAGCTTTCTTT.

This clonotype was recorded a few times. This chain joins TRBV10-2 and TRBJ1-2; tentative D call: TRBD1 (5 bases). This CDR3 has 12 amino acids. V lost 10 bases to trimming and J lost 2 bases, with 11 bases between them. The V gene's germline CDR1 is WSHSY and CDR2 SAAADI. CDR3 sequence: CATRQSNYGYTF. The CDR3 DNA follows: TGCGCCACCAGACAGAGCAACTATGGCTACACCTTC.

This chain uses TRBV7-9 with TRBJ1-5, with D uncertain. Between the trimmed V and J ends, which lost 8 bases and 0 bases, there was a span of 8 bases. CDR1 is SEHNR and CDR2 is FQNEAQ in the germline V gene (reference sequence). The CDR3 runs to 13 residues. The CDR3 DNA reads as TGTGCCAGCGCCACGGATAGCAATCAGCCCCAGCATTTT. This codes for CASATDSNQPQHF.

Regarding this clonotype: One base away lies a much larger clone, so this may be a sequencing read error. V gene TRBV12-3 or TRBV12-4 combines with J gene TRBJ2-1; D gene uncertain. The CDR3 spans 17 residues. The CDR3 DNA reads as TGTGCCAGCAGTTTTGTGGCTAGTCGAACCGTCTACAATGGGCAGTTCTTC. Translating it yields CASSFVASRTVYNGQFF.

The V gene is TRBV29-1, the J gene TRBJ1-2; D is perhaps TRBD1 (6 bases). V lost 2 bases and J lost 2, with 12 bases in between. Germline-derived CDR1 and CDR2 are SQVTM and ANQGSEA. The CDR3 covers 14 residues. The CDR3 sequence is CSVEKGVENYGYTF. CDR3 bases: TGCAGCGTTGAAAAGGGGGTAGAGAACTATGGCTACACCTTC.

The chain couples TRBV7-8 to TRBJ2-2; D is possibly TRBD1 (6 bases). V was clipped by 8 bases and J by 0 bases, with 16 bases between them. The CDR3 sequence is 16 residues long. Germline V gives CDR1 SGHVS, CDR2 FQNEAQ. The CDR3 coding sequence is TGTGCCAGCCGCCGTGGTAGGGGGTCGAACACCGGGGAGCTGTTTTTT. Translated, it gives CASRRGRGSNTGELFF.

This clonotype was counted ten times or more. The chain carries TRBV24-1 and TRBJ1-1; 7 bases are a match to TRBD1. The ends lost 9 bases at V and 1 base at J; junction bases unmatched: 19. Germline V gene data show CDR1 as KGHDR and CDR2 as SFDVKD. The CDR3 is made up of 18 amino acids. The CDR3 coding sequence is TGTGCCACCCCATCGACAGGGCCGAACTGCCCAAAGAACACTGAAGCTTTCTTT. The encoded protein is CATPSTGPNCPKNTEAFF.

This clonotype has ten or more counts. V gene TRBV28 combines with J gene TRBJ2-5; TRBD2 is a possible D gene (7 bases). V was cut by 6 bases and J by 4 bases, with 24 bases left in between. Germline CDR1 reads MDHEN; CDR2 reads SYDVKM. CDR3 length equals 17 residues. DNA of the CDR3: TGTGCCAGCAGCAGTTTCGGCGAATACAGGGAGGGAGAGACCCAGTACTTC. Amino acids: CASSSFGEYREGETQYF.

This clonotype has a count of ten or more. This rearrangement joins TRBV11-2 to TRBJ1-1; possible D gene TRBD1, 5 bases. V lost 7 bases to trimming and J lost 4 bases, with 16 bases between them. CDR3 size: 14 residues. CDR1 and CDR2 from the germline V gene are SGHAT and FQNNGV. CDR3 sequence: CASTLWKGPTEAFF. The CDR3 nucleotides are TGTGCCAGCACCCTTTGGAAGGGGCCCACTGAAGCTTTCTTT.

This clonotype occurred many times. This chain links TRBV19 with TRBJ2-3, with 7 nucleotides matching TRBD2. Germline V lookup: CDR1 LNHDA, CDR2 SQIVND (reference sequence). The CDR3 loop spans 16 amino acids. V dropped 4 bases and J dropped 10; count of bases not matched to a gene: 17. CDR3 in amino acids: CASSSNPLAGVVAQYF. CDR3 nucleotide sequence: TGTGCCAGTAGTAGTAATCCCCTTGCGGGAGTTGTGGCGCAGTATTTT.

This chain connects TRBV20-1 to TRBJ2-7; 7 bases line up with TRBD1. Germline CDR1 DFQATT, CDR2 SNEGSKA (reference sequence). The V segment lost 0 bases and the J segment 6 bases; nucleotides outside the gene matches: 11. The CDR3 consists of 15 residues. In DNA form, the CDR3 reads TGCAGTGCTAGAGACCCGACAGGGTTCGCGATCGAGCAGTACTTC. This gives the protein CSARDPTGFAIEQYF.

This clonotype turned up a few times. The rearrangement joins TRBV20-1 to TRBJ1-1; D may be TRBD1 (5 bases). The CDR3 has 15 amino acids. Deletions cut 5 bases from V and 3 bases from J, with 19 bases between. Germline values: CDR1 DFQATT, CDR2 SNEGSKA (reference sequence). CDR3 in DNA: TGCAGTGCTTTAGCGAGGGGCGAATCCTACACTGAAGCTTTCTTT. Translated, it gives CSALARGESYTEAFF.

The chain joins TRBV6-2 or TRBV6-3 to TRBJ2-1; no clear D gene. V was shortened by 0 bases and J by 4 bases, with 7 bases between the two germline ends. The CDR3 contains 14 residues. The germline CDR1 and CDR2 sequences are MNHEY and SVGEGT. The DNA for the CDR3 is TGTGCCAGCAGTTACTCGGTAGGTTACAATGAGCAGTTCTTC. Translating it yields CASSYSVGYNEQFF.

This clonotype has a handful of counts. The rearrangement joins TRBV28 to TRBJ2-1, with a weak D call TRBD2 (5 bases). Between the trimmed V and J ends, which lost 5 bases and 1 base, there was a span of 18 bases. The CDR3 spans 17 residues. Germline-derived CDR1 and CDR2 are MDHEN and SYDVKM. The CDR3 reads CASSPIGAAVSYNEQFF. The CDR3 DNA reads TGTGCCAGCAGTCCTATAGGAGCGGCGGTTTCCTACAATGAGCAGTTCTTC.

This clonotype occurred many times. The rearrangement links TRBV11-2 to TRBJ2-1; D possibly matches TRBD1 or TRBD2 (5 bases each). This CDR3 contains 17 residues. Between the trimmed V and J ends, which lost 1 base and 0 bases, there was a span of 13 bases. The germline gives CDR1 SGHAT, CDR2 FQNNGV. CDR3 residues: CASSLGGELSSYNEQFF. The CDR3 nucleotides are TGTGCCAGCAGCTTAGGAGGGGAGTTATCCTCCTACAATGAGCAGTTCTTC.

This clonotype was seen ten or more times. V gene TRBV2 combines with J gene TRBJ2-1; 9 positions match TRBD1. Germline CDR1 is SNHLY and CDR2 is FYNNEI. V lost 6 bases and J lost 7; bases outside the gene matches: 10. The CDR3 runs to 15 residues. The CDR3 region has the DNA TGTGCCAGCAGGCCGGGACAGGGACTCTCTAATGAGCAGTTCTTC. It is translated as CASRPGQGLSNEQFF. Based on the CDR3 plus reference TRBV2 and TRBJ2-1, the full variable domain is EPEVTQTPSHQVTQMGQEVILRCVPISNHLYFYWYRQILGQKVEFLVSFYNNEISEKSEIFDDQFSVERPDGSNFTLKIRSTKLEDSAMYFCASRPGQGLSNEQFFGPGTRLTVL.

This clonotype showed up many times. The rearrangement joins TRBV5-1 to TRBJ2-2; 9 nucleotides agree with TRBD2. Germline CDR1 reads SGHRS; CDR2 reads YFSETQ. V lost 3 bases and J lost 7; bases outside the gene matches: 7. The CDR3 contains 15 residues. The CDR3 spells CASSYASGAGGELFF. The CDR3 DNA sequence: TGCGCCAGCAGCTACGCTAGCGGGGCCGGCGGGGAGCTGTTTTTT.

This clonotype was observed many times. V is TRBV7-8 and J is TRBJ2-7; D perhaps matches TRBD1 (6 bases). CDR1 is SGHVS and CDR2 is FQNEAQ in the germline V gene. CDR3 length equals 13 residues. Trimming left V 5 bases short and J 6 bases short, with 14 bases between. CDR3 sequence reads: CASSVIQGSEQYF. CDR3 coding DNA: TGTGCCAGCAGCGTGATACAGGGTTCCGAGCAGTACTTC. Drawing the rest from reference TRBV7-8 and TRBJ2-7, the complete variable domain is GAGVSQSPRYKVAKRGQDVALRCDPISGHVSLFWYQQALGQGPEFLTYFQNEAQLDKSGLPSDRFFAERPEGSVSTLKIQRTQQEDSAVYLCASSVIQGSEQYFGPGTRLTVT.